This T cell receptor (beta chain) came from a study of blood T cell repertoires in COVID-19. Germline-derived CDR1 and CDR2 are GTSNPN and SVGIG (reference sequence). The CDR3 spans 12 residues. Authors' analysis steps: Estimates of nucleated cell counts were drawn from the amplification of reference gene primers. Clones were read by immunoSEQ multiplex PCR, and TCRdb kept only the in-frame ones, dropping some. That table furnishes V, J and clone size, whereas the DNA furnished D and trimming. The table lists 290,000 or so clones, 80% to 95% of them singletons. On this clone itself: One end of the junction varies from germline; a read error may be responsible.

The receptor's source is a woman under 40 with COVID-19, enrolled during active disease. The V and J genes are TRBV30 and TRBJ2-7; perhaps TRBD1 as D (6 bases). The sequencing input was peripheral blood. The CDR3 spells CAWGISGTSVLF. The CDR3 bases are TGTGCCTGGGGTATTTCCGGGACATCCGTCCTTTTC.